Described below is a single T cell receptor beta chain sequence and its context. Assay: immunoSEQ multiplex PCR; the TCRdb copy retains only in-frame clones and omits some. The sample includes some 200,000 clones, around 81% of them seen just once. Trimming removed 0 bases at V and 0 bases at J, with 9 bases between. The CDR3 extends over 16 amino acids. Germline V lookup: CDR1 KGHSH, CDR2 LQKENI. The data were obtained in a study of blood T cell repertoires in COVID-19. As for the study in general: The cDNA or gDNA used as material had been derived from T cells, B-cell-depleted T cells, or PBMCs.

This chain uses TRBV18 with TRBJ1-3; maybe TRBD1 (6 bases). The sequencing sample was made of peripheral blood. The TCR was taken from a human donor with acute or convalescent COVID-19. The donor label of this sample is uncertain. Here the CDR3 DNA reads TGTGCCAGCTCACCACCGACAGGCAACTCTGGAAACACCATATATTTT. Translation: CASSPPTGNSGNTIYF.